Shown below are 24 T cell receptor beta chains from a single sample sequenced in a study of T cell responses to AZD1222 COVID-19 vaccine. Method: immunoSEQ multiplex PCR; TCRdb's copy keeps in-frame clones and lacks some. The data show around 53,000 clones, around 83% seen once. The sample here was peripheral blood, taken on day 0 of MenACWY control vaccination. These TCRs come from an adult in good health.

This chain links TRBV5-1 with TRBJ2-5; tentatively, D is TRBD2 (7 bases). This CDR3 region has 13 residues. Germline CDR1 and CDR2: SGHRS and YFSETQ. V was clipped by 4 bases and J by 5 bases, with 12 bases between them. In DNA form, the CDR3 reads TGCGCCAGCAGCCCGGGGGGCGGCGAGACCCAGTACTTC. It translates to CASSPGGGETQYF.

V usage is TRBV29-1 and J usage is TRBJ1-2, with 9 bases identical to TRBD1. V shed 5 bases, J shed 12 bases, and the junction held 13 bases outside the gene matches. This CDR3 comprises 13 residues. CDR1 and CDR2 from the germline V gene are SQVTM and ANQGSEA. For the CDR3, the DNA is TGCAGCGTTCAGGGGGACAGGGACGGAGTCGACACCTTC. Amino acid sequence: CSVQGDRDGVDTF.

This chain joins TRBV27 and TRBJ2-2; D unclear. This CDR3 has 14 amino acids. Germline V gene lookup returns CDR1 MNHEY and CDR2 SMNVEV (reference sequence). The germline V and J ends were trimmed by 4 bases and 2 bases, with 8 bases remaining between them. The CDR3 sequence is CASSSGRNTGELFF. The CDR3 coding sequence is TGTGCCAGCAGTTCTGGCAGAAACACCGGGGAGCTGTTTTTT.

V is TRBV18 and J is TRBJ2-7; no clear D. CDR3 length equals 13 residues. Germline CDR1 KGHSH, CDR2 LQKENI. Trimming removed 0 bases at V and 3 bases at J, with 6 bases between. This CDR3 reads CASSPPYGYEQYF. The CDR3, as DNA: TGTGCCAGCTCACCACCGTACGGCTACGAGCAGTACTTC.

The chain carries TRBV6-5 and TRBJ2-4; perhaps TRBD1 as D (5 bases). Germline CDR1 and CDR2: MNHEY and SVGAGI. Trimming cost V 2 bases and J 6 bases, with 8 bases left between them. The CDR3 is 13 amino acids. The CDR3 is CASSYDQGNIQYF. CDR3 sequence (DNA): TGTGCCAGCAGTTACGATCAGGGAAACATTCAGTACTTC.

The rearrangement uses TRBV24-1 and TRBJ1-4; 7 positions match TRBD1. CDR1 and CDR2 from the germline V gene are KGHDR and SFDVKD. Germline trimming cut 3 bases from V and 7 bases from J; bases unmatched to any gene: 13. There are 17 residues in the CDR3. CDR3 nucleotide sequence: TGTGCCACCAGTGATCCGATAACAGGGGCTTTTAGTGAAAAACTGTTTTTT. Residues: CATSDPITGAFSEKLFF.

V and J are TRBV20-1 and TRBJ1-1, with D perhaps matching TRBD1 (5 bases). Trimming pared 6 bases from V and 11 bases from J, leaving 13 bases between. From germline, CDR1 is DFQATT and CDR2 SNEGSKA (reference sequence). The CDR3 totals 10 residues. As DNA, the CDR3 is TGCAGTGCGAGGGACTACCCGGCTTTCTTT. It is translated as CSARDYPAFF.

This clone appeared many times. The chain recombines TRBV7-2 with TRBJ2-7; the D gene could be TRBD1 or TRBD2 (5 bases each). CDR1 is SGHTA and CDR2 is FQGNSA in the germline V gene. Trimming took off 3 bases at V and 3 bases at J, with 9 bases between the two ends. The CDR3 has 13 residues. The CDR3: CASSFQGDYEQYF. The CDR3 DNA reads TGTGCCAGCAGCTTTCAGGGAGACTACGAGCAGTACTTC. Supplemented by reference TRBV7-2 and TRBJ2-7, the full variable domain reads GAGVSQSPSNKVTEKGKDVELRCDPISGHTALYWYRQSLGQGLEFLIYFQGNSAPDKSGLPSDRFSAERTGGSVSTLTIQRTQQEDSAVYLCASSFQGDYEQYFGPGTRLTVT.

The V gene is TRBV7-2, the J gene TRBJ1-2; perhaps TRBD1 as D (6 bases). Trimming took 1 base from V and 6 from J, leaving 12 bases between them. This CDR3 is built from 14 residues. Germline loops: CDR1 SGHTA, CDR2 FQGNSA. In DNA, the CDR3 is TGTGCCAGCAGCTTAGGAGCAGGGGCGAATGGCTACACCTTC. This translates into CASSLGAGANGYTF.

The chain carries TRBV11-2 and TRBJ2-3; unclear D gene. The V gene's germline CDR1 is SGHAT and CDR2 FQNNGV. The CDR3 runs 12 residues. The germline V and J ends were trimmed by 5 bases and 6 bases, with 9 bases remaining between them. The CDR3 sequence is CASSPRSDTQYF. For the CDR3, the DNA is TGTGCCAGCAGCCCCCGTTCTGATACGCAGTATTTT.

This sequence joins TRBV6-2 or TRBV6-3 and TRBJ2-7; possibly TRBD2 for D (6 bases). Trimming shortened V by 4 bases and J by 6 bases, and 13 bases separated the two germline ends. The CDR3 extends over 13 amino acids. From germline, CDR1 is MNHEY and CDR2 SVGEGT. CDR3 sequence reads: CASSSTTSSEQYF. As DNA, the CDR3 is TGTGCCAGCAGTTCAACGACTAGTTCCGAGCAGTACTTC.

This clone was counted between two and nine times. The chain joins TRBV5-4 to TRBJ2-2; D might be TRBD2 (6 bases). Trimming took off 4 bases at V and 6 bases at J, with 10 bases between the two ends. CDR1 and CDR2 (germline): SGHNT, YYREEE (reference sequence). The CDR3 is 13 amino acids. The CDR3 DNA reads as TGTGCCAGCAGCGACGGGACTCCCGGGGAGCTGTTTTTT. It translates to CASSDGTPGELFF.

The chain is built from TRBV4-1 and TRBJ2-7; 9 nucleotides agree with TRBD1. The CDR3 extends over 14 amino acids. V lost 5 bases, J lost 5 bases, and 7 bases stayed unmatched. Germline CDR1 reads MGHRA; CDR2 reads YSYEKL. The CDR3 nucleotides read TGCGCCAGCAGCTCTGGGACAGGGAGTAACGAGCAGTACTTC. It is translated as CASSSGTGSNEQYF.

The chain is built from TRBV2 and TRBJ1-1; no firm D call. Germline CDR1 is SNHLY and CDR2 is FYNNEI. V was trimmed by 3 bases and J by 0 bases, leaving 14 bases between them. CDR3 size: 16 residues. CDR3 nucleotides: TGTGCCAGCAGTGATCGTTCGGTCGGCATGAACACTGAAGCTTTCTTT. This codes for CASSDRSVGMNTEAFF.

This rearrangement joins TRBV3-1 (or the pseudogene TRBV3-2) to TRBJ2-5; D might be TRBD2 (6 bases). The CDR3 is 13 amino acids. The germline CDR1 and CDR2 sequences are LGHDT and YNNKEL (reference sequence). V lost 1 base and J lost 7, with 10 bases in between. The CDR3, as DNA: TGTGCCAGCAGCCAAGTGGCGGGATGGACCCAGTACTTC. This translates into CASSQVAGWTQYF.

This sequence joins TRBV28 and TRBJ2-1, with 14 bases aligning to TRBD2. This CDR3 is 15 amino acids long. V shed 5 bases and J 10 bases; nucleotides not matched to a gene: 7. CDR1 is MDHEN and CDR2 is SYDVKM in the germline V gene. CDR3 nucleotides: TGTGCCAGCAGTCCTGGGACTAGCGGGAGCCGGGAGCAGTTCTTC. Its protein is CASSPGTSGSREQFF.

This sequence joins TRBV7-3 and TRBJ1-1; D uncertain. The CDR3 is made up of 14 amino acids. The germline V and J ends were trimmed by 2 bases and 2 bases, with 9 bases remaining between them. Per the germline V gene, CDR1 is SGHTA and CDR2 is FQGTGA. The CDR3: CASSLGTDNTEAFF. DNA for the CDR3: TGTGCCAGCAGCTTAGGAACCGATAACACTGAAGCTTTCTTT.

The rearrangement joins TRBV4-1 to TRBJ2-5, with 8 nucleotides matching TRBD2. Germline trimming cut 1 base from V and 4 bases from J; bases unmatched to any gene: 8. CDR3 length equals 16 residues. Germline V gene data show CDR1 as MGHRA and CDR2 as YSYEKL. CDR3 loop: CASSQGSGIVRETQYF. The CDR3 DNA sequence: TGCGCCAGCAGCCAAGGTAGCGGGATAGTTAGAGAGACCCAGTACTTC.

This clone was detected once. The J gene is TRBJ1-5, the V gene TRBV6-6; D is possibly TRBD1 (5 bases). The V end was cut by 6 bases, the J end by 4 bases, with 13 bases between. This CDR3 comprises 14 residues. Germline CDR1 and CDR2: MNHNY and SVGAGI (reference sequence). The CDR3 region has the DNA TGTGCCAGCAGGCCTGACAGATCTAATCAGCCCCAGCATTTT. Its protein is CASRPDRSNQPQHF.

This chain joins TRBV21-1 and TRBJ2-7; TRBD2 was called by the table and not checked on the DNA. TRBV21-1 has pseudogene status. CDR3 length: 16 residues. CDR3 amino acids: CASSNLDREGPYEQYF. The CDR3 DNA sequence: TGTGCCAGCAGCAATCTTGATCGGGAGGGCCCCTACGAGCAGTACTTC.

J is TRBJ1-1 and V is TRBV9; weak D call: TRBD1 (5 bases). CDR3 size: 15 residues. Looked up from germline, CDR1 is SGDLS and CDR2 is YYNGEE. Trimming cost V 0 bases and J 5 bases, with 14 bases left between them. For the CDR3, the DNA is TGTGCCAGCAGCGTAGTTGGGCAGGGTAGGACTGAAGCTTTCTTT. This translates into CASSVVGQGRTEAFF.

The gene calls are TRBV27 and TRBJ1-2; the D gene is possibly TRBD1 (5 bases). V was cut by 5 bases and J by 3 bases, with 10 bases left in between. This CDR3 spans 13 amino acids. Germline V gene lookup returns CDR1 MNHEY and CDR2 SMNVEV (reference sequence). The CDR3 here is CASSHLGDYGYTF. CDR3 in DNA: TGTGCCAGCAGTCATCTGGGGGACTATGGCTACACCTTC.

The CDR3, as DNA: TGTGCCAGCAGTGAAACGGGTCTAGCGGGAGCAGATACGCAGTATTTT. Translation gives CASSETGLAGADTQYF. V usage is TRBV6-1 and J usage is TRBJ2-3, with 10 bases matching TRBD2. V lost 2 bases and J lost 4; bases outside the gene matches: 6. This CDR3 has 16 residues. The V gene's germline CDR1 is MNHNS and CDR2 SASEGT.

The chain employs TRBV12-3 or TRBV12-4 and TRBJ1-2; a weak D match, TRBD1 (6 bases). The CDR3 length is 13 residues. V was cut by 6 bases and J by 8 bases, with 16 bases left in between. The CDR3 sequence: CASSLTGKTGYTF. Written as DNA, the CDR3 is TGTGCCAGCAGCCTTACAGGGAAGACCGGCTACACCTTC.